This TCR beta chain was identified during a study of cytomegalovirus exposure and HLA in healthy donors. Trimming removed 5 bases at V and 5 bases at J, with 15 bases between. CDR1 is SEHNR and CDR2 is FQNEAQ in the germline V gene (reference sequence). CDR3 length: 15 residues. The PCR made use of 60 Vbeta and 13 Jbeta primers. The assay was immunoSEQ multiplex PCR, and TCRdb's table has in-frame clones only and misses some. The sample includes about 210,000 clones, around 86% of them seen just once. Sample: PBMCs. This chain joins TRBV7-9 and TRBJ2-2; D may be TRBD1 (8 bases). The source of this sequence is a woman aged 45-59 years in good health and CMV-seropositive. The CDR3 protein is CASSQQGGRTGELFF. The CDR3 nucleotides are TGTGCCAGCAGCCAACAGGGGGGGCGAACCGGGGAGCTGTTTTTT.